This T cell receptor beta chain is from a study of radiation and T cells in renal cell carcinoma. Whole-study findings and limits: In blood, top tumor clones expanded by 2 weeks, shrinking by 4. Pretreatment tumor biopsies were lacking, so baseline clonotypes are unknown.

TCRdb's table, derived via immunoSEQ multiplex PCR, lists solely in-frame clones and lacks some. The sample yields about 73,000 clones, 83% seen once. Regarding this clone: Antigen unknown.

V lost 11 bases and J lost 10, with 14 bases in between. The CDR3 runs to 11 residues. From germline, CDR1 is SGHVS and CDR2 FNYEAQ. As to time point: blood 4 weeks post-SBRT, at nephrectomy. The treatment: 15 Gy SBRT to primary tumor, nephrectomy 4 weeks later. Serial blood draws occurred at baseline and 2 and 4 weeks post-SBRT. Sequencing used blood, obtained from a patient whose treatment included radiotherapy and nephrectomy. The V gene is TRBV7-6, the J gene TRBJ1-4, with D possibly being TRBD1 (6 bases). This receptor was identified in a woman aged 60 to 75 with renal cell carcinoma. The CDR3 DNA reads TGTGCCCGGTCCGAGGGGGGAAAACTGTTTTTT. Translation: CARSEGGKLFF.